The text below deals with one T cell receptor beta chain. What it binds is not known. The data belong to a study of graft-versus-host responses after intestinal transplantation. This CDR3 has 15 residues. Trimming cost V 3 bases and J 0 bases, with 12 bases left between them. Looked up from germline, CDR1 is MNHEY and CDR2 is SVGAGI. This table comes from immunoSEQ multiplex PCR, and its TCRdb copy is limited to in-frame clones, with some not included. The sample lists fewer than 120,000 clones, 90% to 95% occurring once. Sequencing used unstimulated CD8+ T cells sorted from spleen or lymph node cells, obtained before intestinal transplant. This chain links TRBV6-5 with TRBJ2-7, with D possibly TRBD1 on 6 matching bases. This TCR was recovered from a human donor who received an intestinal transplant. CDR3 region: CASSYGGASSYEQYF. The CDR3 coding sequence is TGTGCCAGCAGTTATGGGGGCGCGAGCTCCTACGAGCAGTACTTC.